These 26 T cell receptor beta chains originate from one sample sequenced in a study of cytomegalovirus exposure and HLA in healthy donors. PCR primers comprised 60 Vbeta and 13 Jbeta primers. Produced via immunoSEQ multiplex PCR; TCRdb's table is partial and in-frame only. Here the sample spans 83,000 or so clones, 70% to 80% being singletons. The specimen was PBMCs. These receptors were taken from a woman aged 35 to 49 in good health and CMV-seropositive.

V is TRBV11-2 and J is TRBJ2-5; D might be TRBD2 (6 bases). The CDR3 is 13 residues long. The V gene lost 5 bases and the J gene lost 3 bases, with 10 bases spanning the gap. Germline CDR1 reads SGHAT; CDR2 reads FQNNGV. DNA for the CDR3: TGTGCCAGCAGCCCCTGGGGGGAAGAGACCCAGTACTTC. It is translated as CASSPWGEETQYF.

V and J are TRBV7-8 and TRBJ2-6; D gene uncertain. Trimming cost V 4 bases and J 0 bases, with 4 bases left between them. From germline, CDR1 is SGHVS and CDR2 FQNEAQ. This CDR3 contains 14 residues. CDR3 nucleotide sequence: TGTGCCAGCAGCTCCTACTCTGGGGCCAACGTCCTGACTTTC. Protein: CASSSYSGANVLTF.

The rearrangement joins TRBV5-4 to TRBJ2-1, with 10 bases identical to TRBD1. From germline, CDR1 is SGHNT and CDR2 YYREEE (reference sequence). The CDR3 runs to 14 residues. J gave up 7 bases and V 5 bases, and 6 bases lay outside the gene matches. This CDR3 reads CASRDGTGENEQFF. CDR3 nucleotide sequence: TGTGCCAGCAGAGACGGGACAGGGGAGAATGAGCAGTTCTTC.

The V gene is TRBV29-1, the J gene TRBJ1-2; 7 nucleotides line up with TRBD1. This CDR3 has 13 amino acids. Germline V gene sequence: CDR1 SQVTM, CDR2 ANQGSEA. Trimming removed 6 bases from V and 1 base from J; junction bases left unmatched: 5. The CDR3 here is CSVGTDFNYGYTF. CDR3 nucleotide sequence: TGCAGCGTCGGGACAGACTTTAACTATGGCTACACCTTC.

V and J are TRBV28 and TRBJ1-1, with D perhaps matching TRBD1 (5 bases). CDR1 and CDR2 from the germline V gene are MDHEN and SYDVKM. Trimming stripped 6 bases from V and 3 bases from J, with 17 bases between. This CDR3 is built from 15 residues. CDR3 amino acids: CASRMGYSGDTEAFF. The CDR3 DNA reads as TGTGCCAGCAGAATGGGGTACTCGGGGGACACTGAAGCTTTCTTT.

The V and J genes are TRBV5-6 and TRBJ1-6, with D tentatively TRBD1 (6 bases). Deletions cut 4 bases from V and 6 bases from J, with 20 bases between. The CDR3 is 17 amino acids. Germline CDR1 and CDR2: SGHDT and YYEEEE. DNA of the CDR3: TGTGCCAGCAGCCATACTAAGAAACAGGGCTCTAATTCACCCCTCCACTTT. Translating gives CASSHTKKQGSNSPLHF.

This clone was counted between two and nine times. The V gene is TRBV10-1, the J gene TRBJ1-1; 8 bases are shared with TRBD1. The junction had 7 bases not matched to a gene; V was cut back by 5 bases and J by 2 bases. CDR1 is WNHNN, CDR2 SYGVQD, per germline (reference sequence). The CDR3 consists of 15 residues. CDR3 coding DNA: TGCGCCAGCAGTTCACCCGGGACAGGCAACACTGAAGCTTTCTTT. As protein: CASSSPGTGNTEAFF.

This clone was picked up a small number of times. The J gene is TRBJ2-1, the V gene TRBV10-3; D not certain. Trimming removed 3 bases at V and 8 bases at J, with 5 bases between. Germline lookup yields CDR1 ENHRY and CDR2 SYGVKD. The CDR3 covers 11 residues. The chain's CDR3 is CAISERDEQFF. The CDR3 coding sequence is TGTGCCATCAGTGAAAGAGATGAGCAGTTCTTC.

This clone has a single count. This CDR3 reads CASRSGEKKLFF. Written as DNA, the CDR3 is TGTGCCAGCAGGAGCGGGGAGAAGAAACTGTTTTTT. This rearrangement joins TRBV7-9 to TRBJ1-4; D is unresolved. Germline V gene data show CDR1 as SEHNR and CDR2 as FQNEAQ (reference sequence). The CDR3 has 12 residues. V was pared by 6 bases and J by 11 bases, with 13 bases between.

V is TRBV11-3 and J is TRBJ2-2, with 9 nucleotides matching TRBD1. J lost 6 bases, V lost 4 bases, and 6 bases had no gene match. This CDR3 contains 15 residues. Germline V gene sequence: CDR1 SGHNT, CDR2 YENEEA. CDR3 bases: TGTGCCAGCAGCTCTAGACAGGGGGGGGCCGGGGAGCTGTTTTTT. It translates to CASSSRQGGAGELFF.

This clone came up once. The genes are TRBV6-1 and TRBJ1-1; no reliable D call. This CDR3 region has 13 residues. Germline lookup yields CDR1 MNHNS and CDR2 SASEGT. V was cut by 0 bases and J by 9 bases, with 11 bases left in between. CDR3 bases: TGTGCCAGCAGTGAAGCGGAGGGCCCCCAAGCTTTCTTT. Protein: CASSEAEGPQAFF.

DNA of the CDR3: TGCGCCAGCAGCTCGGGACTCCGTTCGGAGACCCAGTACTTC. Translating it yields CASSSGLRSETQYF. The rearrangement joins TRBV5-1 to TRBJ2-5; weak D call: TRBD2 (6 bases). The CDR3 sequence is 14 residues long. Germline V lookup: CDR1 SGHRS, CDR2 YFSETQ. Trimming pared 3 bases from V and 5 bases from J, leaving 14 bases between. Full variable domain (missing parts from reference TRBV5-1 and TRBJ2-5): KAGVTQTPRYLIKTRGQQVTLSCSPISGHRSVSWYQQTPGQGLQFLFEYFSETQRNKGNFPGRFSGRQFSNSRSEMNVSTLELGDSALYLCASSSGLRSETQYFGPGTRLLVL.

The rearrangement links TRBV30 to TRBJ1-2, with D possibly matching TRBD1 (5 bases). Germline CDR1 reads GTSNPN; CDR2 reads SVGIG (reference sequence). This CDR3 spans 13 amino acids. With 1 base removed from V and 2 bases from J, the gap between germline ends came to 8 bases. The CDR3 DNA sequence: TGTGCCTGGAGTGAAGGGGCGAACTATGGCTACACCTTC. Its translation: CAWSEGANYGYTF.

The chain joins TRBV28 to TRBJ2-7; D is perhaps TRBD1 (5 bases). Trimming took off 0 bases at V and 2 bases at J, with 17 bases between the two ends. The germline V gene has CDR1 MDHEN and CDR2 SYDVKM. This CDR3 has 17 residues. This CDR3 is CASSLWMTATSTYEQYF. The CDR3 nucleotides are TGTGCCAGCAGTTTATGGATGACAGCGACTTCAACCTACGAGCAGTACTTC.

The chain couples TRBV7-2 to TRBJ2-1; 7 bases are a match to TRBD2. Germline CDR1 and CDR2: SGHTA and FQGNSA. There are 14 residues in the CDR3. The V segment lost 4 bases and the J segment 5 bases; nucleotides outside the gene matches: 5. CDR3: CASSSRGLDNEQFF. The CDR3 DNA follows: TGTGCCAGCAGCTCCCGAGGACTAGACAATGAGCAGTTCTTC.

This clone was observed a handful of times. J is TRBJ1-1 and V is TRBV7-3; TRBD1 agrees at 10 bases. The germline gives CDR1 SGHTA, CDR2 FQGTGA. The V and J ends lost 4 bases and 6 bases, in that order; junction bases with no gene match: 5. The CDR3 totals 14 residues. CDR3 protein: CASSSTGGSSEAFF. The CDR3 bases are TGTGCCAGCAGCTCGACAGGGGGCTCGTCTGAAGCTTTCTTT. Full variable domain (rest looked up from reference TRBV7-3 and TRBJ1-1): GAGVSQTPSNKVTEKGKYVELRCDPISGHTALYWYRQSLGQGPEFLIYFQGTGAADDSGLPNDRFFAVRPEGSVSTLKIQRTERGDSAVYLCASSSTGGSSEAFFGQGTRLTVV.

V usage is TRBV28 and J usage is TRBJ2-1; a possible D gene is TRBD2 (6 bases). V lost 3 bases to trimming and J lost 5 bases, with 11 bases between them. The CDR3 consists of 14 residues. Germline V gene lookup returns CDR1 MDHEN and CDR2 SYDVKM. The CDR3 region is CASSLISGDNEQFF. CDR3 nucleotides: TGTGCCAGCAGTTTGATTAGCGGTGACAATGAGCAGTTCTTC.

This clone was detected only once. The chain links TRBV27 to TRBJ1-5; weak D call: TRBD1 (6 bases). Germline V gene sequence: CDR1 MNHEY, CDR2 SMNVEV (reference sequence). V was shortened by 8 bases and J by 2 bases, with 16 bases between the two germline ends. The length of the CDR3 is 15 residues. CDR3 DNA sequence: TGTGCCAGCCCGCTACAGGGAAGGGGCAATCAGCCCCAGCATTTT. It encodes CASPLQGRGNQPQHF.

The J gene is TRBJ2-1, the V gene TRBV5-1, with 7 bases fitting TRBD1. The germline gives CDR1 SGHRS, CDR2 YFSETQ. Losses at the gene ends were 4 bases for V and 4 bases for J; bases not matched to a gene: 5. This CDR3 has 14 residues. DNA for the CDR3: TGCGCCAGCAGCCCGGGACAGAGATACAATGAGCAGTTCTTC. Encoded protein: CASSPGQRYNEQFF. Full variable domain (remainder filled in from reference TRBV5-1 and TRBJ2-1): KAGVTQTPRYLIKTRGQQVTLSCSPISGHRSVSWYQQTPGQGLQFLFEYFSETQRNKGNFPGRFSGRQFSNSRSEMNVSTLELGDSALYLCASSPGQRYNEQFFGPGTRLTVL.

The CDR3 loop reads CASRETSGLYNEQFF. CDR3 bases: TGTGCCAGCAGAGAGACTAGCGGACTGTACAATGAGCAGTTCTTC. The rearrangement joins TRBV2 to TRBJ2-1, with 9 bases that match TRBD2. With 6 bases clipped from V and 4 bases from J, the junction kept 7 bases outside the gene matches. CDR3 length: 15 amino acids. The germline V gene has CDR1 SNHLY and CDR2 FYNNEI.

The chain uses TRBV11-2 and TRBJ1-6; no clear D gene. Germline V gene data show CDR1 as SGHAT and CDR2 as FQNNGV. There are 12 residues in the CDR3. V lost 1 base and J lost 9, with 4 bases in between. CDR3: CASSLVGSPLHF. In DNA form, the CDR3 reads TGTGCCAGCAGCTTAGTCGGTTCACCCCTCCACTTT.

CDR3 protein: CASSGAGSFTDTQYF. The CDR3 bases are TGTGCCAGCAGTGGAGCGGGATCTTTCACAGATACGCAGTATTTT. The chain employs TRBV7-2 and TRBJ2-3; 7 bases match TRBD2. The germline CDR1 and CDR2 sequences are SGHTA and FQGNSA. The CDR3 has 15 residues. After removal of 6 bases from V and 2 bases from J, the junction contained 8 bases not matched to a gene.

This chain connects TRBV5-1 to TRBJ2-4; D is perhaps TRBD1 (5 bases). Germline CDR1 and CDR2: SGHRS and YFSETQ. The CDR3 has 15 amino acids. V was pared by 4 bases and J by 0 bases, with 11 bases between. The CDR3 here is CASSPDTLAKNIQYF. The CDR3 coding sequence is TGCGCCAGCAGCCCGGACACCCTAGCCAAAAACATTCAGTACTTC.

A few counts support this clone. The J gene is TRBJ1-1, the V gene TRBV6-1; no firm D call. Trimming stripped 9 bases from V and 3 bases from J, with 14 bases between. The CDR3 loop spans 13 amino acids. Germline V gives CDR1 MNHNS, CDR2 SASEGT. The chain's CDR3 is CASTSQLDTEAFF. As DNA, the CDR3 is TGTGCCAGTACGTCACAGCTGGACACTGAAGCTTTCTTT.

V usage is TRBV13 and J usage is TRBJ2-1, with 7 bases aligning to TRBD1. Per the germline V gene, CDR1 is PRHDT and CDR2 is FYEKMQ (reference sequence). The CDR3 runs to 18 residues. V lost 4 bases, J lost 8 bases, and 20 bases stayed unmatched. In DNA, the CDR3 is TGTGCCAGCAGCTCCTCGGACAGGATGATAATTGATTCATATGAGCAGTTCTTC. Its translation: CASSSSDRMIIDSYEQFF.

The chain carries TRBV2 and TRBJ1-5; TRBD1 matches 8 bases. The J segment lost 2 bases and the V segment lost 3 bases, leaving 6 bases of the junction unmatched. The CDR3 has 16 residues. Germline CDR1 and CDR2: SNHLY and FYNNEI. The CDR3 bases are TGTGCCAGCAGTGAGGACAGGGTTACGGGCAATCAGCCCCAGCATTTT. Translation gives CASSEDRVTGNQPQHF.